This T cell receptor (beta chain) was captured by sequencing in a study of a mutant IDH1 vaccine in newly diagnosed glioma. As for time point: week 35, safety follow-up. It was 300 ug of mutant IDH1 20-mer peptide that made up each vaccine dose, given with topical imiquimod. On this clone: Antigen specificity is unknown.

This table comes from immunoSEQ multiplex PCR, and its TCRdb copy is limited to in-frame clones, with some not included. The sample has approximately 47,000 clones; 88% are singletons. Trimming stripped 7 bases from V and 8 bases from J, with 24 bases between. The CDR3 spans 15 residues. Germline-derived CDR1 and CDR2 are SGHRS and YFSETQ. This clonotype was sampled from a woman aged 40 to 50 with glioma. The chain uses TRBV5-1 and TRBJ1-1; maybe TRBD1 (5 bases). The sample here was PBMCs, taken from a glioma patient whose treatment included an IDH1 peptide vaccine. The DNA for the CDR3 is TGCGCCAGCCGACTTGGATGGACAACCCTCCCAGAAGCTTTCTTT. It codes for CASRLGWTTLPEAFF.